What follows are 28 T cell receptor beta chains derived from one specimen sequenced in a study of early T cells in non-severe SARS-CoV-2 infection. A single record per CDR3 protein comes from TCRdb applying MiXCR to the 5' RACE reads. The sample consists of approximately 45,000 distinct CDR3 sequences, roughly 11% of them appearing once. The sequenced material came from whole blood. The origin of the receptors is an adult who was a healthcare worker with PCR-confirmed SARS-CoV-2 infection or an uninfected control (not recorded which).

In this sample, this clonotype turned up many times. The rearrangement joins TRBV12-3 or TRBV12-4 to TRBJ2-7; 12 nucleotides agree with TRBD2. Germline trimming cut 2 bases from V and 4 bases from J; bases unmatched to any gene: 6. This CDR3 spans 16 amino acids. CDR3 nucleotides: TGTGCCAGCAGTTTACCGACTAGCGGGGGACCTTACGAGCAGTACTTC. It is translated as CASSLPTSGGPYEQYF.

The chain links TRBV20-1 to TRBJ1-1; D is possibly TRBD1 (5 bases). The V end lost 6 bases, the J end lost 6 bases, and 20 bases lay between the germline ends. The CDR3 consists of 14 residues. Germline V lookup: CDR1 DFQATT, CDR2 SNEGSKA (reference sequence). CDR3: CSASTSGGYPEAFF. The CDR3 nucleotides are TGCAGTGCCTCAACTAGTGGGGGTTATCCTGAAGCTTTCTTT.

This chain links TRBV11-2 with TRBJ1-5, with D maybe TRBD1 (6 bases). Germline CDR1 and CDR2: SGHAT and FQNNGV. This CDR3 has 14 amino acids. Trimming stripped 8 bases from V and 5 bases from J, with 16 bases between. CDR3 residues: CASRPGASDQPQHF. The CDR3, as DNA: TGTGCCAGCCGCCCGGGGGCAAGTGATCAGCCCCAGCATTTT.

Note on this clonotype: A much larger clone is a single base away; this may be a read error. This chain links TRBV24-1 with TRBJ1-1, with D perhaps TRBD1 (5 bases). Germline V lookup: CDR1 KGHDR, CDR2 SFDVKD. This CDR3 contains 13 residues. CDR3 sequence (DNA): TGTGCCACCGGTGATTGGAGGGGCACTGAAGCTTTCTTT. Amino acids: CATGDWRGTEAFF.

The chain has TRBV7-2 and TRBJ1-1; D gene ambiguous. Trimming shortened V by 5 bases and J by 3 bases, and 7 bases separated the two germline ends. Germline assignment: CDR1 SGHTA and CDR2 FQGNSA. The CDR3 totals 12 residues. The CDR3 spells CASSAWDTEAFF. DNA of the CDR3: TGTGCCAGCAGCGCCTGGGACACTGAAGCTTTCTTT. Supplemented by reference TRBV7-2 and TRBJ1-1, the full variable domain reads GAGVSQSPSNKVTEKGKDVELRCDPISGHTALYWYRQSLGQGLEFLIYFQGNSAPDKSGLPSDRFSAERTGGSVSTLTIQRTQQEDSAVYLCASSAWDTEAFFGQGTRLTVV.

The CDR3 DNA follows: TGTGCCAGCAGGGCCTATAGCACAGATACGCAGTATTTT. It translates to CASRAYSTDTQYF. The chain has TRBV5-8 and TRBJ2-3; D remains ambiguous. V gave up 5 bases and J gave up 0 bases, with 7 bases separating them. The CDR3 runs to 13 residues. Germline-derived CDR1 and CDR2 are SGHTS and YDEGEE.

This clonotype was counted between two and nine times. V is TRBV5-5 and J is TRBJ2-5, with 11 bases matching TRBD1. Germline CDR1 and CDR2: SGHKS and YYEKEE (reference sequence). The ends lost 6 bases at V and 4 bases at J; junction bases unmatched: 8. This CDR3 is built from 15 residues. CDR3 residues: CASILGTGGRETQYF. CDR3 coding DNA: TGTGCCAGCATCTTAGGGACAGGGGGGAGAGAGACCCAGTACTTC.

This clonotype has ten or more counts. V gene TRBV3-1 combines with J gene TRBJ1-6, with D perhaps matching TRBD1 (5 bases). The CDR3 is 17 amino acids. CDR1 is LGHDT, CDR2 YNNKEL, per germline (reference sequence). With 4 bases removed from V and 1 base from J, the gap between germline ends came to 14 bases. The CDR3: CASSLSNGASYNSPLHF. In DNA, the CDR3 is TGTGCCAGCAGCCTAAGCAATGGGGCATCCTATAATTCACCCCTCCACTTT.

This clonotype was seen repeatedly, ten times or more. This rearrangement joins TRBV7-9 to TRBJ1-1; D may be TRBD1 (6 bases). Per germline, CDR1 SEHNR and CDR2 FQNEAQ (reference sequence). CDR3 size: 17 residues. V was shortened by 6 bases and J by 4 bases, with 24 bases between the two germline ends. DNA for the CDR3: TGTGCCAGCAGTTACGGAGGAGGGACATCCGTTTCCACTGAAGCTTTCTTT. It translates to CASSYGGGTSVSTEAFF.

This sequence joins TRBV25-1 and TRBJ1-4; D gene ambiguous. Germline V lookup: CDR1 MGHDK, CDR2 SYGVNS. This CDR3 is built from 11 residues. V dropped 3 bases and J dropped 13 bases, with 9 bases sitting between them. DNA for the CDR3: TGTGCCAGCAGTGATTATAGGACACTGTTTTTT. Encoded protein: CASSDYRTLFF.

This clonotype was recorded many times. The chain couples TRBV7-8 to TRBJ1-6; D is ambiguous. Trimming cost V 2 bases and J 8 bases, with 7 bases left between them. The CDR3 runs 13 residues. The germline V gene has CDR1 SGHVS and CDR2 FQNEAQ. The CDR3 DNA sequence: TGTGCCAGCAGCTTACGCGGGGATTCACCCCTCCACTTT. It specifies CASSLRGDSPLHF.

This clonotype was counted between two and nine times. This chain joins TRBV7-2 and TRBJ2-3, with TRBD2 matching 8 bases. The ends lost 1 base at V and 2 bases at J; junction bases unmatched: 5. This CDR3 has 16 amino acids. CDR1 is SGHTA and CDR2 is FQGNSA in the germline V gene. In DNA form, the CDR3 reads TGTGCCAGCAGCTTAGGGCGGGGGGTTTTCACAGATACGCAGTATTTT. Translating gives CASSLGRGVFTDTQYF.

V is TRBV5-6 and J is TRBJ2-5; TRBD1 or TRBD2 may be the D gene (5 bases each). The CDR3 is 14 residues long. Germline CDR1 and CDR2: SGHDT and YYEEEE. V was clipped by 3 bases and J by 5 bases, with 14 bases between them. The CDR3 spells CASSSPGTRETQYF. CDR3 coding DNA: TGTGCCAGCAGCTCGCCAGGGACGCGCGAGACCCAGTACTTC.

The chain carries TRBV11-2 and TRBJ2-5; the D is unclear. Germline V gene lookup returns CDR1 SGHAT and CDR2 FQNNGV. V lost 8 bases and J 1 base, leaving 8 bases between the germline ends. The CDR3 length is 12 residues. CDR3 coding DNA: TGTGCCAGCGCCGTAATCCAAGAGACCCAGTACTTC. This translates into CASAVIQETQYF.

In its sample, this clonotype was seen many times. The V and J genes are TRBV20-1 and TRBJ1-2, with 8 nucleotides matching TRBD1. This CDR3 has 14 amino acids. CDR1 is DFQATT and CDR2 is SNEGSKA in the germline V gene (reference sequence). Trimming took 6 bases from V and 4 from J; bases not matched to a gene: 10. The DNA of the CDR3 is TGCAGTGCGCATGAGACAGGGGCGACCTATGGCTACACCTTC. Amino acid sequence: CSAHETGATYGYTF.

This clonotype showed up many times. The CDR3, as DNA: TGTGCCACCAGCAGAGTTAGTTGGGACTACAATGAGCAGTTCTTC. Translated, it gives CATSRVSWDYNEQFF. The genes are TRBV15 and TRBJ2-1; D ambiguous. The ends were cut back, 1 base at V and 3 bases at J, with 10 bases in the middle. CDR1 is LNHNV and CDR2 is YYDKDF in the germline V gene (reference sequence). The CDR3 length is 15 residues.

This clonotype has ten or more counts. The chain has TRBV30 and TRBJ1-4; no clear D gene. Germline V gives CDR1 GTSNPN, CDR2 SVGIG (reference sequence). The CDR3 length is 12 residues. V lost 8 bases and J 8 bases, leaving 15 bases between the germline ends. The CDR3 spells CASYYKGEKLFF. Written as DNA, the CDR3 is TGTGCCAGCTACTACAAGGGAGAAAAACTGTTTTTT. Based on the CDR3 plus reference TRBV30 and TRBJ1-4, the full variable domain is SQTIHQWPATLVQPVGSPLSLECTVEGTSNPNLYWYRQAAGRGLQLLFYSVGIGQISSEVPQNLSASRPQDRQFILSSKKLLLSDSGFYLCASYYKGEKLFFGSGTQLSVL.

The rearrangement joins TRBV6-2 or TRBV6-3 to TRBJ1-5; TRBD1 matches 8 bases. Germline CDR1 and CDR2: MNHEY and SVGEGT. This CDR3 region has 18 residues. Germline trimming cut 0 bases from V and 1 base from J; bases unmatched to any gene: 8. CDR3 nucleotide sequence: TGTGCCAGCAGTTACTCGCGACAGGGGAGATTAAGCAATCAGCCCCAGCATTTT. Its translation is CASSYSRQGRLSNQPQHF.

This clonotype was counted many times. The V call is TRBV7-2, the J call TRBJ2-3, with D unclear. CDR1 and CDR2 from the germline V gene are SGHTA and FQGNSA. V lost 4 bases to trimming and J lost 4 bases, with 9 bases between them. The CDR3 spans 13 residues. This CDR3 reads CASSSNWPDTQYF. CDR3 in DNA: TGTGCCAGCAGCTCTAATTGGCCAGATACGCAGTATTTT.

This clonotype was counted at least ten times. This chain uses TRBV30 with TRBJ1-2; TRBD1 aligns across 7 bases. Germline loops: CDR1 GTSNPN, CDR2 SVGIG (reference sequence). After removal of 0 bases from V and 4 bases from J, the junction contained 11 bases not matched to a gene. The CDR3 is made up of 16 amino acids. For the CDR3, the DNA is TGTGCCTGGAGTGTACTCGCGACAGGGAGAGGCTATGGCTACACCTTC. It encodes CAWSVLATGRGYGYTF. The full variable domain, in which reference TRBV30 and TRBJ1-2 provide the parts outside the CDR3, is SQTIHQWPATLVQPVGSPLSLECTVEGTSNPNLYWYRQAAGRGLQLLFYSVGIGQISSEVPQNLSASRPQDRQFILSSKKLLLSDSGFYLCAWSVLATGRGYGYTFGSGTRLTVV.

This clonotype has a handful of counts. The chain joins TRBV3-1 to TRBJ2-3, with unresolved D. The CDR3 spans 16 residues. V was trimmed by 4 bases and J by 0 bases, leaving 14 bases between them. CDR1 is LGHDT and CDR2 is YNNKEL in the germline V gene (reference sequence). CDR3 sequence (DNA): TGTGCCAGCAGCCGGCCGACGGTCAGCAGCACAGATACGCAGTATTTT. It yields the protein CASSRPTVSSTDTQYF.

The V and J genes are TRBV5-5 and TRBJ2-5, with D perhaps matching TRBD2 (6 bases). CDR1 is SGHKS and CDR2 is YYEKEE in the germline V gene (reference sequence). This CDR3 contains 15 residues. The V end lost 4 bases, the J end lost 2 bases, and 15 bases lay between the germline ends. The CDR3 region has the DNA TGTGCCAGCAGCCGCCAGGGACTGTATCAAGAGACCCAGTACTTC. Protein product: CASSRQGLYQETQYF.

The CDR3 sequence: CASSLDWGAQYF. CDR3 DNA sequence: TGTGCCAGCAGCTTAGATTGGGGAGCCCAGTACTTC. The chain combines TRBV7-8 with TRBJ2-5; a weak D match, TRBD2 (5 bases). V lost 1 base to trimming and J lost 9 bases, with 9 bases between them. The CDR3 runs to 12 residues. Per the germline V gene, CDR1 is SGHVS and CDR2 is FQNEAQ.

This clonotype appeared many times. V and J are TRBV6-2 or TRBV6-3 and TRBJ2-5; 13 bases match TRBD2. The CDR3 has 15 residues. Germline CDR1 is MNHEY and CDR2 is SVGEGT. The ends lost 6 bases at V and 5 bases at J; junction bases unmatched: 6. CDR3 in amino acids: CASRALAGGPETQYF. CDR3 DNA sequence: TGTGCCAGCAGGGCACTAGCGGGGGGGCCTGAGACCCAGTACTTC.

This clonotype was detected a few times. The chain is built from TRBV5-4 and TRBJ2-7; TRBD2 matches 10 bases. The CDR3 is 17 amino acids. After removal of 0 bases from V and 5 bases from J, the junction contained 11 bases not matched to a gene. Germline lookup yields CDR1 SGHNT and CDR2 YYREEE (reference sequence). The CDR3 reads CASSLEVSGGTLNEQYF. The CDR3 DNA sequence: TGTGCCAGCAGCTTGGAAGTTAGCGGGGGGACCCTCAACGAGCAGTACTTC.

At least ten counts were recorded for this clonotype. V usage is TRBV14 and J usage is TRBJ1-1; D unclear. This CDR3 has 13 amino acids. Deletions cut 3 bases from V and 3 bases from J, with 8 bases between. Germline CDR1 and CDR2: SGHDN and FVKESK. CDR3 residues: CASSQAEYTEAFF. CDR3 nucleotides: TGTGCCAGCAGCCAGGCAGAATACACTGAAGCTTTCTTT.

This clonotype occurred a few times. V gene TRBV12-5 combines with J gene TRBJ1-3; 9 positions match TRBD1. V lost 6 bases to trimming and J lost 2 bases; unmatched junction nucleotides: 5. Germline loops: CDR1 LGHNT, CDR2 FRNRAP. The CDR3 is 15 residues long. The CDR3 loop is CASGQGQGAGNTIYF. CDR3 nucleotides: TGTGCTAGTGGCCAGGGACAGGGTGCTGGAAACACCATATATTTT.

The V gene is TRBV5-1, the J gene TRBJ1-1; D is unclear. This CDR3 region has 15 residues. Germline V CDR1 and CDR2: SGHRS, YFSETQ. Between the trimmed V and J ends, which lost 3 bases and 3 bases, there was a span of 15 bases. In DNA, the CDR3 is TGCGCCAGCAGCTCGGGAGGAGGATGGGACACTGAAGCTTTCTTT. Protein: CASSSGGGWDTEAFF. The full variable domain, in which reference TRBV5-1 and TRBJ1-1 provide the parts outside the CDR3, is KAGVTQTPRYLIKTRGQQVTLSCSPISGHRSVSWYQQTPGQGLQFLFEYFSETQRNKGNFPGRFSGRQFSNSRSEMNVSTLELGDSALYLCASSSGGGWDTEAFFGQGTRLTVV.